A selection of T cell receptor beta chains follows, all from one sample in a study of cytomegalovirus exposure and HLA in healthy donors. The table came from immunoSEQ multiplex PCR; TCRdb's copy has only in-frame clones and leaves some out. Among about 84,000 clones, 63% were seen once, and the ten largest hold about 15%. The sequenced material came from PBMCs. The receptors originated from a woman aged 40 to 49 in good health and CMV-seropositive. CDR3s include the opening cysteine and the closing phenylalanine or tryptophan. The D gene is left open where the match is weak.

v_gene: TRBV6-5; len: 14; d_gene: NA; j_gene: TRBJ2-1; CDR3aa: CASRRTLSYNEQFF
v_gene: TRBV5-1; len: 13; d_gene: NA; j_gene: TRBJ1-2; CDR3aa: CASSPRTNYGYTF
v_gene: TRBV4-3; len: 15; d_gene: NA; j_gene: TRBJ1-2; CDR3aa: CASSQVGGALYGYTF
v_gene: TRBV19; len: 18; d_gene: TRBD1; j_gene: TRBJ2-2; CDR3aa: CASIGWRGQGGIPGELFF
v_gene: TRBV30; len: 12; d_gene: TRBD2; j_gene: TRBJ2-1; CDR3aa: CAWTSGSGGQFF
v_gene: TRBV2; len: 15; d_gene: TRBD1; j_gene: TRBJ1-5; CDR3aa: CASSDRTGGNQPQHF
v_gene: TRBV7-2; len: 14; d_gene: TRBD1; j_gene: TRBJ2-2; CDR3aa: CASSRRQGDGELFF
v_gene: TRBV18; len: 16; d_gene: TRBD2; j_gene: TRBJ2-7; CDR3aa: CASSFESSGRGHEQYF
v_gene: TRBV29-1; len: 12; d_gene: TRBD1; j_gene: TRBJ2-7; CDR3aa: CSVEGQGYEQYF
v_gene: TRBV9; len: 16; d_gene: TRBD1; j_gene: TRBJ2-3; CDR3aa: CASSVGTGASTDTQYF
v_gene: TRBV28; len: 14; d_gene: NA; j_gene: TRBJ1-1; CDR3aa: CASSASTPNTEAFF
v_gene: TRBV13; len: 16; d_gene: NA; j_gene: TRBJ2-1; CDR3aa: CASSLLVRADYNEQFF
v_gene: TRBV27; len: 13; d_gene: NA; j_gene: TRBJ2-5; CDR3aa: CASSSRREETQYF
v_gene: TRBV14; len: 15; d_gene: NA; j_gene: TRBJ1-4; CDR3aa: CASSQGIRGGEKLFF
v_gene: TRBV28; len: 15; d_gene: NA; j_gene: TRBJ1-1; CDR3aa: CASSPSGGVWTEAFF
v_gene: TRBV7-2; len: 13; d_gene: NA; j_gene: TRBJ2-7; CDR3aa: CASSFPGVLEQYF
v_gene: TRBV19; len: 15; d_gene: NA; j_gene: TRBJ1-4; CDR3aa: CASSTRGPTNEKLFF
v_gene: TRBV7-6; len: 15; d_gene: NA; j_gene: TRBJ2-2; CDR3aa: CASSNRPTNTGELFF
v_gene: TRBV27; len: 16; d_gene: TRBD1; j_gene: TRBJ1-4; CDR3aa: CASSSGQGAEQEKLFF
v_gene: TRBV28; len: 15; d_gene: TRBD2; j_gene: TRBJ2-1; CDR3aa: CASSFSSGRAGEQFF
v_gene: TRBV7-9; len: 17; d_gene: TRBD1; j_gene: TRBJ1-1; CDR3aa: CASSLGTAGTGKTEAFF
v_gene: TRBV29-1; len: 13; d_gene: NA; j_gene: TRBJ2-7; CDR3aa: CSAKEGGYYEQYF
v_gene: TRBV5-6; len: 16; d_gene: TRBD2; j_gene: TRBJ2-3; CDR3aa: CASSLGGLADTDTQYF
v_gene: TRBV7-9; len: 13; d_gene: TRBD1; j_gene: TRBJ1-4; CDR3aa: CASRGQENEKLFF
v_gene: TRBV7-6; len: 15; d_gene: TRBD2; j_gene: TRBJ2-1; CDR3aa: CASSPMGGRGNEQFF
v_gene: TRBV4-3; len: 13; d_gene: NA; j_gene: TRBJ2-2; CDR3aa: CASSPPNTGELFF
v_gene: TRBV18; len: 13; d_gene: TRBD1; j_gene: TRBJ2-7; CDR3aa: CASSPQKDREQYF
v_gene: TRBV9; len: 15; d_gene: TRBD2; j_gene: TRBJ2-1; CDR3aa: CASSPSGGRYNEQFF
v_gene: TRBV7-2; len: 17; d_gene: TRBD2; j_gene: TRBJ2-3; CDR3aa: CASSPRLAGGGTDTQYF
v_gene: TRBV6-5; len: 15; d_gene: TRBD1; j_gene: TRBJ2-7; CDR3aa: CASSSPEGQAYEQYF
v_gene: TRBV10-3; len: 14; d_gene: NA; j_gene: TRBJ2-1; CDR3aa: CAIRSGGQGNEQFF
v_gene: TRBV15; len: 15; d_gene: NA; j_gene: TRBJ2-1; CDR3aa: CATHGSGSGHNEQFF
v_gene: TRBV9; len: 17; d_gene: TRBD2; j_gene: TRBJ2-1; CDR3aa: CASSASLAGSSYNEQFF
v_gene: TRBV14; len: 13; d_gene: NA; j_gene: TRBJ1-1; CDR3aa: CASSQDKNTEAFF
v_gene: TRBV28; len: 14; d_gene: TRBD1; j_gene: TRBJ2-7; CDR3aa: CASSSGTGFYEQYF
v_gene: TRBV27; len: 14; d_gene: TRBD1; j_gene: TRBJ2-1; CDR3aa: CASSPGTGENEQFF
v_gene: TRBV4-1; len: 16; d_gene: TRBD2; j_gene: TRBJ2-1; CDR3aa: CASSQAGTSVWNEQFF
v_gene: TRBV29-1; len: 14; d_gene: TRBD1; j_gene: TRBJ1-4; CDR3aa: CSVTDRGVNEKLFF
v_gene: TRBV28; len: 17; d_gene: TRBD1; j_gene: TRBJ2-3; CDR3aa: CASSPGTGPSGTDTQYF
v_gene: TRBV2; len: 12; d_gene: TRBD1; j_gene: TRBJ1-2; CDR3aa: CASQGTGDGYTF
v_gene: TRBV5-1; len: 16; d_gene: NA; j_gene: TRBJ1-1; CDR3aa: CASSLVGDRMGTEAFF
v_gene: TRBV9; len: 13; d_gene: NA; j_gene: TRBJ2-3; CDR3aa: CASSSSGRATQYF
v_gene: TRBV7-6; len: 13; d_gene: TRBD1; j_gene: TRBJ2-3; CDR3aa: CASSLGQGQTQYF
v_gene: TRBV5-6; len: 13; d_gene: TRBD1; j_gene: TRBJ1-1; CDR3aa: CASRLGQYTEAFF
v_gene: TRBV4-1; len: 15; d_gene: NA; j_gene: TRBJ2-7; CDR3aa: CASSQETGSSYEQYF
v_gene: TRBV13; len: 15; d_gene: TRBD1; j_gene: TRBJ1-2; CDR3aa: CASSLKTGGVVGYTF
v_gene: TRBV6-5; len: 15; d_gene: NA; j_gene: TRBJ2-1; CDR3aa: CASSYLGLDPNEQFF
v_gene: TRBV5-1; len: 14; d_gene: TRBD2; j_gene: TRBJ2-1; CDR3aa: CASSLGLAGVEQFF
v_gene: TRBV9; len: 14; d_gene: TRBD1; j_gene: TRBJ2-5; CDR3aa: CASSVGGTEETQYF
v_gene: TRBV28; len: 12; d_gene: NA; j_gene: TRBJ2-3; CDR3aa: CASTTLGTTQYF
v_gene: TRBV7-9; len: 13; d_gene: TRBD1; j_gene: TRBJ1-2; CDR3aa: CASSQTGGDGYTF
v_gene: TRBV10-2; len: 14; d_gene: NA; j_gene: NA; CDR3aa: CASSEDGNLYEQYF